One and the same sample provided the 9 T cell receptor beta chains below, sequenced in a study of blood T cell repertoires in COVID-19. Sequenced by immunoSEQ multiplex PCR; TCRdb stores in-frame clones only, minus some. The sample comprises 160,000 or so clones, approximately 85% of which are singletons, and roughly 5% rests with the top ten. Sample: peripheral blood. The receptors derive from a woman aged 45-65 years with COVID-19, enrolled during active disease.

V and J are TRBV7-2 and TRBJ2-7, with D possibly TRBD1 on 6 matching bases. The germline gives CDR1 SGHTA, CDR2 FQGNSA. Trimming pared 5 bases from V and 6 bases from J, leaving 14 bases between. This CDR3 comprises 13 residues. CDR3 nucleotides: TGTGCCAGCAGCGTAGGACAGTACCGCGAGCAGTACTTC. It codes for CASSVGQYREQYF.

This clone came up once. V gene TRBV5-6 combines with J gene TRBJ2-1; TRBD1 agrees at 8 bases. V lost 0 bases to trimming and J lost 8 bases; unmatched junction nucleotides: 4. The germline gives CDR1 SGHDT, CDR2 YYEEEE. This CDR3 has 14 amino acids. The CDR3 DNA follows: TGTGCCAGCAGCTTGGAATACAGGGGGGATGAGCAGTTCTTC. It specifies CASSLEYRGDEQFF.

CDR3 in amino acids: CASSQVSGVYNEQFF. CDR3 sequence (DNA): TGCGCCAGCAGCCAAGTTAGCGGGGTCTACAATGAGCAGTTCTTC. The rearrangement joins TRBV4-1 to TRBJ2-1, with 8 nucleotides matching TRBD2. Germline CDR1 MGHRA, CDR2 YSYEKL. The trim removed 1 base at V and 3 bases at J, leaving 2 bases unmatched. The CDR3 is made up of 15 amino acids.

V usage is TRBV9 and J usage is TRBJ1-2; TRBD1 matches 12 bases. The CDR3 totals 15 residues. Germline assignment: CDR1 SGDLS and CDR2 YYNGEE. V shed 3 bases and J 2 bases; nucleotides not matched to a gene: 2. Written as DNA, the CDR3 is TGTGCCAGCAGCGAGGGACAGGGGGCAAACTATGGCTACACCTTC. It specifies CASSEGQGANYGYTF.

The chain joins TRBV10-3 to TRBJ1-6, with a weak D call TRBD1 (6 bases). The CDR3 loop spans 15 amino acids. V dropped 0 bases and J dropped 9 bases, with 12 bases sitting between them. The germline V gene has CDR1 ENHRY and CDR2 SYGVKD. The CDR3 reads CAISESGQGSSPLHF. CDR3 nucleotides: TGTGCCATCAGTGAGTCGGGGCAGGGGAGTTCACCCCTCCACTTT.

V gene TRBV4-3 combines with J gene TRBJ2-5; no reliable D call. Trimming shortened V by 2 bases and J by 6 bases, and 13 bases separated the two germline ends. CDR1 LGHNA and CDR2 YSLEER come from the germline V gene. This CDR3 comprises 14 residues. The CDR3: CASSQLPENKTQYF. CDR3 sequence (DNA): TGCGCCAGCAGCCAACTACCGGAGAATAAGACCCAGTACTTC.

The CDR3 nucleotides are TGTGCCAGCAGCCAACAGTACAGGGGCGGCCCCGGGGGCTACGAGCAGTACTTC. This translates into CASSQQYRGGPGGYEQYF. V gene TRBV14 combines with J gene TRBJ2-7; weak D call: TRBD1 (7 bases). The CDR3 has 18 residues. Germline V gene data show CDR1 as SGHDN and CDR2 as FVKESK. With 2 bases removed from V and 3 bases from J, the gap between germline ends came to 23 bases. Using reference TRBV14 and TRBJ2-7 for the parts outside the CDR3, the full variable domain is EAGVTQFPSHSVIEKGQTVTLRCDPISGHDNLYWYRRVMGKEIKFLLHFVKESKQDESGMPNNRFLAERTGGTYSTLKVQPAELEDSGVYFCASSQQYRGGPGGYEQYFGPGTRLTVT.

This clone has just one count. The CDR3 nucleotides are TGTGCCAGCAGTTACTCCTCTAGCGGGGGCCCAGATACGCAGTATTTT. It yields the protein CASSYSSSGGPDTQYF. The rearrangement joins TRBV6-2 or TRBV6-3 to TRBJ2-3; 10 bases are a match to TRBD2. The CDR3 extends over 16 amino acids. Trimming took 0 bases from V and 4 from J; bases not matched to a gene: 4. Germline lookup yields CDR1 MNHEY and CDR2 SVGEGT.

The chain links TRBV6-2 or TRBV6-3 to TRBJ2-5; D unresolved. V dropped 2 bases and J dropped 13 bases, with 8 bases sitting between them. Germline V gene lookup returns CDR1 MNHEY and CDR2 SVGEGT. The CDR3 totals 10 residues. The CDR3: CASSYGTLYF. The DNA of the CDR3 is TGTGCCAGCAGTTACGGCACCTTGTACTTC.